Listed below are T cell receptor beta chains from one sample, sequenced in a study of cytomegalovirus exposure and HLA in healthy donors. Measured with immunoSEQ multiplex PCR; TCRdb has only the in-frame clones, and not every one. In the table there are more than 250,000 clones, roughly 87% of which are singletons. Material for sequencing was PBMCs. Every receptor here comes from a young woman in good health and CMV-seropositive. Each CDR3 is given with its conserved first and last residue. Each record gives: CDR3 length, J gene, V gene, D gene, clone size, CDR3 DNA, CDR3 protein. The D gene is left open where the match is weak. A row's size may be missing; if present it is once, few, many or a size class.

CDR3 length: 16; J gene: TRBJ1-2; V gene: TRBV5-6; D gene: NA; clone size: NA; CDR3 DNA: TGTGCCAGCAGCAAGGGGTTTTACAGTGCTAACTATGGCTACACCTTC; CDR3 protein: CASSKGFYSANYGYTF
CDR3 length: 14; J gene: TRBJ2-7; V gene: TRBV6-5; D gene: NA; clone size: NA; CDR3 DNA: TGTGCCAGCAGTTACTCCAAGGGGATCTACGAGCAGTACTTC; CDR3 protein: CASSYSKGIYEQYF
CDR3 length: 17; J gene: TRBJ1-5; V gene: TRBV12-5; D gene: NA; clone size: NA; CDR3 DNA: TGTGCTAGTGGTTTGGGCACCGGCGAGAGGCTGATTCAGCCCCAGCATTTT; CDR3 protein: CASGLGTGERLIQPQHF
CDR3 length: 15; J gene: TRBJ1-6; V gene: TRBV5-8; D gene: TRBD1; clone size: few; CDR3 DNA: TGTGCCAGCAGCTCGGGACAGGGGGGTTATTCACCCCTCCACTTT; CDR3 protein: CASSSGQGGYSPLHF
CDR3 length: 15; J gene: TRBJ2-3; V gene: TRBV7-3; D gene: TRBD2; clone size: NA; CDR3 DNA: TGTGCCAGCAGCCCAGAGGCGGGGGGCGCAGGAATGCAGTATTTT; CDR3 protein: CASSPEAGGAGMQYF
CDR3 length: 14; J gene: TRBJ2-7; V gene: TRBV30; D gene: NA; clone size: NA; CDR3 DNA: TGTGCCTGGAGTAGGGGGACAAAGAACTACGAGCAGTACTTC; CDR3 protein: CAWSRGTKNYEQYF
CDR3 length: 15; J gene: TRBJ2-5; V gene: TRBV7-9; D gene: TRBD2; clone size: NA; CDR3 DNA: TGTGCCAGCAGCTTGGTGACTAGCGGCGTAGAGACCCAGTACTTC; CDR3 protein: CASSLVTSGVETQYF
CDR3 length: 15; J gene: TRBJ2-1; V gene: TRBV4-1; D gene: TRBD2; clone size: once; CDR3 DNA: TGCGCCAGCAGCCAAGCGGGACTAGATACCAATGAGCAGTTCTTC; CDR3 protein: CASSQAGLDTNEQFF
CDR3 length: 16; J gene: TRBJ1-3; V gene: TRBV4-3; D gene: NA; clone size: NA; CDR3 DNA: TGCGCCAGCAGCCAAGAGGGCAGTTACTCTGGAAACACCATATATTTT; CDR3 protein: CASSQEGSYSGNTIYF
CDR3 length: 15; J gene: TRBJ1-1; V gene: TRBV5-1; D gene: NA; clone size: NA; CDR3 DNA: TGCGCCAGCAGCCCTGGAACGACAGGGAACACTGAAGCTTTCTTT; CDR3 protein: CASSPGTTGNTEAFF
CDR3 length: 15; J gene: TRBJ2-3; V gene: TRBV6-5; D gene: TRBD2; clone size: NA; CDR3 DNA: TGTGCCAGCAGACAGGACGGGGGGGACACAGATACGCAGTATTTT; CDR3 protein: CASRQDGGDTDTQYF
CDR3 length: 16; J gene: TRBJ1-2; V gene: TRBV14; D gene: NA; clone size: NA; CDR3 DNA: TGTGCCAGCAGCCCGATTAACATTGGATCGGGCTATGGCTACACCTTC; CDR3 protein: CASSPINIGSGYGYTF
CDR3 length: 15; J gene: TRBJ2-5; V gene: TRBV28; D gene: TRBD1; clone size: NA; CDR3 DNA: TGTGCCAGCAGTTTTTCGGGACAGGGATTGAAGACCCAGTACTTC; CDR3 protein: CASSFSGQGLKTQYF
CDR3 length: 15; J gene: TRBJ2-1; V gene: TRBV25-1; D gene: TRBD1; clone size: NA; CDR3 DNA: TGTGCCAGCAGCGGGACCGACAGGGGGCTCAATGAGCAGTTCTTC; CDR3 protein: CASSGTDRGLNEQFF
CDR3 length: 15; J gene: TRBJ2-2; V gene: TRBV7-7; D gene: NA; clone size: NA; CDR3 DNA: TGTGCCGTAAAATTGGGTGAAGTGGACACCGGGGAGCTGTTTTTT; CDR3 protein: CAVKLGEVDTGELFF
CDR3 length: 13; J gene: TRBJ1-1; V gene: TRBV30; D gene: NA; clone size: NA; CDR3 DNA: TGTGCCTGGAGTGTACAGCCCGACACTGAAGCTTTCTTT; CDR3 protein: CAWSVQPDTEAFF
CDR3 length: 15; J gene: TRBJ1-1; V gene: TRBV11-2; D gene: NA; clone size: NA; CDR3 DNA: TGTGCCAGCAGCCCGACGGACAGAAAGAACACTGAAGCTTTCTTT; CDR3 protein: CASSPTDRKNTEAFF
CDR3 length: 15; J gene: TRBJ2-7; V gene: TRBV28; D gene: NA; clone size: NA; CDR3 DNA: TGTGCCAGCAGTTTAGGTGGGGTGAGCTCCTACGAGCAGTACTTC; CDR3 protein: CASSLGGVSSYEQYF
CDR3 length: 17; J gene: TRBJ2-7; V gene: TRBV21-1; D gene: NA; clone size: NA; CDR3 DNA: TGTGCCAGCAGCCGTCCAGGACAGCCTAAGGTCGCCTACGAGCAGTACTTC; CDR3 protein: CASSRPGQPKVAYEQYF
CDR3 length: 15; J gene: TRBJ1-5; V gene: TRBV2; D gene: TRBD1; clone size: NA; CDR3 DNA: TGTGCCAGCAGTGACGGGACAGTTAGCAATCAGCCCCAGCATTTT; CDR3 protein: CASSDGTVSNQPQHF
CDR3 length: 14; J gene: TRBJ1-1; V gene: TRBV27; D gene: NA; clone size: once; CDR3 DNA: TGTGCCAGCAGTAGGACAGTTTTAAACACTGAAGCTTTCTTT; CDR3 protein: CASSRTVLNTEAFF
CDR3 length: 16; J gene: TRBJ1-6; V gene: TRBV5-1; D gene: NA; clone size: NA; CDR3 DNA: TGCGCCAGCAGCTTTGAGCCGAGCTCCTATAATTCACCCCTCCACTTT; CDR3 protein: CASSFEPSSYNSPLHF
CDR3 length: 15; J gene: TRBJ2-7; V gene: TRBV5-1; D gene: TRBD2; clone size: few; CDR3 DNA: TGCGCCAGCAGCGGGCAGTCGGGAGGGCCTTACGAGCAGTACTTC; CDR3 protein: CASSGQSGGPYEQYF
CDR3 length: 15; J gene: TRBJ2-5; V gene: TRBV4-3; D gene: NA; clone size: NA; CDR3 DNA: TGCGCCAGCAGCCCAGGGACCTTTGGAGCGGAGACCCAGTACTTC; CDR3 protein: CASSPGTFGAETQYF
CDR3 length: 18; J gene: TRBJ2-5; V gene: TRBV25-1; D gene: TRBD2; clone size: NA; CDR3 DNA: TGTGCCAGCAGTGCCACCAGGACTAGCGGGAGGGCCGGAGAGACCCAGTACTTC; CDR3 protein: CASSATRTSGRAGETQYF
CDR3 length: 15; J gene: TRBJ1-2; V gene: TRBV6-1; D gene: NA; clone size: NA; CDR3 DNA: TGTGCCAGCAGTAACCCTGGGACCGATCGGTATGGCTACACCTTC; CDR3 protein: CASSNPGTDRYGYTF
CDR3 length: 13; J gene: TRBJ1-1; V gene: TRBV7-2; D gene: NA; clone size: NA; CDR3 DNA: TGTGCCAGCTCCGGGGCCATGAACACTGAAGCTTTCTTT; CDR3 protein: CASSGAMNTEAFF
CDR3 length: 13; J gene: TRBJ1-1; V gene: TRBV4-1; D gene: NA; clone size: NA; CDR3 DNA: TGCGCCAGCAGCCAAGAAGACAACACTGAAGCTTTCTTT; CDR3 protein: CASSQEDNTEAFF
CDR3 length: 15; J gene: TRBJ1-5; V gene: TRBV6-5; D gene: TRBD1; clone size: NA; CDR3 DNA: TGTGCCAGCAGTGGGGGGACAGGCCGCAATCAGCCCCAGCATTTT; CDR3 protein: CASSGGTGRNQPQHF
CDR3 length: 14; J gene: TRBJ2-3; V gene: TRBV19; D gene: TRBD2; clone size: NA; CDR3 DNA: TGTGCCAGTAGTTTCCTAGCGGGTTCTAGCGATAGGGATTTT; CDR3 protein: CASSFLAGSSDRDF
CDR3 length: 14; J gene: TRBJ1-1; V gene: TRBV6-5; D gene: NA; clone size: NA; CDR3 DNA: TGTGCCAGCAGTTGGAACTCGGTGAACACTGAAGCTTTCTTT; CDR3 protein: CASSWNSVNTEAFF